This T cell receptor (beta chain) was profiled in a study of cytomegalovirus exposure and HLA in healthy donors. Whole-study results and caveats: Immune exposure data for these donors was limited to CMV serostatus.

A note on this clone: The antigen is undetermined.

This CDR3 is 14 amino acids long. The PCR ran on 60 Vbeta and 13 Jbeta primers. Clones were read by immunoSEQ multiplex PCR, and TCRdb kept only the in-frame ones, dropping some. The sample holds 130,000 or so clones, approximately 9% seen once. This chain links TRBV21-1 with TRBJ2-5; TRBD2 is the table's D call and was not checked against the DNA. TRBV21-1 is a recognized pseudogene. This TCR came from a woman between 35 and 50 years old in good health and CMV-seropositive. Material for sequencing was PBMCs. This chain's CDR3 is CASSTSGFGETQYF. In DNA, the CDR3 is TGTGCCAGCAGCACATCGGGGTTTGGGGAGACCCAGTACTTC.